A selection of T cell receptor beta chains follows, all from one sample in a study of OX40 agonist ivuxolimab in advanced cancers. Profiled with immunoSEQ multiplex PCR; TCRdb holds only in-frame clones, not every one. The sample contains tens of thousands of clones, around 84% of which appear only once. The specimen comprised CD4+ or CD8+ T cells sorted from blood, sampled in a trial of the OX40 agonist ivuxolimab. Receptors originate from an adult with an advanced solid tumor such as melanoma, head and neck, liver or kidney cancer. The CDR3 runs from the conserved cysteine through the conserved F or W. The D gene is left open where the match is weak. Where a row states a size, it is once, few, many or the class of an expanded clone; other rows omit it.

TRBV7-2,-,TRBD1,TRBJ1-5,CASSSGLGQYQPQHF,TGTGCCAGCAGCTCAGGTTTGGGACAGTATCAGCCCCAGCATTTT
TRBV4-1,-,-,TRBJ1-3,CASSLIVGVRDLSGNTIYF,TGCGCCAGCAGCCTTATCGTCGGCGTCAGGGACCTCTCTGGAAACACCATATATTTT
TRBV10-1,-,TRBD2,TRBJ2-3,CASILLASGGADTQYF,TGCGCCAGCATCTTGCTTGCAAGCGGGGGGGCAGATACGCAGTATTTT
TRBV9,-,-,TRBJ2-1,CASSVAGRGGRYDNEQFF,TGTGCCAGCAGCGTAGCTGGGAGGGGGGGCCGATATGACAATGAGCAGTTCTTC
TRBV2,-,-,TRBJ1-6,CASSETFSYNSPLHF,TGTGCCAGCAGTGAAACCTTCTCCTATAATTCACCCCTCCACTTT
TRBV28,-,TRBD1,TRBJ2-7,CASSQTGYSYEQYF,TGTGCCAGCAGTCAGACAGGGTACTCCTACGAGCAGTACTTC
TRBV7-2,-,-,TRBJ2-7,CASSLGQHYEQYF,TGTGCCAGCAGCTTGGGACAACACTACGAGCAGTACTTC
TRBV7-2,-,TRBD2,TRBJ2-7,CASSSRGVKSYEQYF,TGTGCCAGCAGCTCCCGGGGGGTTAAATCCTACGAGCAGTACTTC
TRBV10-3,-,TRBD2,TRBJ2-3,CAIRIQGLAGISDTQYF,TGTGCCATCAGAATACAAGGACTAGCGGGGATTTCAGATACGCAGTATTTT
TRBV27,-,TRBD1,TRBJ1-2,CASSLSPGTGNYGYTF,TGTGCCAGCAGTTTATCTCCTGGGACAGGGAACTATGGCTACACCTTC
TRBV11-2,-,TRBD1,TRBJ2-7,CASSLGQIYEQYF,TGTGCCAGCAGCTTGGGACAGATCTACGAGCAGTACTTC
TRBV4-1,few,-,TRBJ2-5,CASSQDPGAWETQYF,TGCGCCAGCAGCCAAGACCCGGGGGCATGGGAGACCCAGTACTTC
TRBV14,-,-,TRBJ1-6,CASSLQGSSPLHF,TGTGCCAGCAGCCTCCAGGGGAGTTCACCCCTCCACTTT
TRBV29-1,-,-,TRBJ2-1,CSVEGGQGTYNEQFF,TGCAGCGTTGAAGGCGGCCAGGGTACCTACAATGAGCAGTTCTTC
TRBV5-1,-,-,TRBJ2-7,CASSLDGHEQYF,TGCGCCAGCAGCTTGGACGGGCACGAGCAGTACTTC
TRBV6-5,-,-,TRBJ2-1,CASSYNRNNEQFF,TGTGCCAGCAGTTACAATAGAAACAATGAGCAGTTCTTC
TRBV27,-,TRBD2,TRBJ2-1,CASSPLPGTIYNEQFF,TGTGCCAGCAGTCCCTTGCCCGGGACTATTTACAATGAGCAGTTCTTC
TRBV6-5,-,-,TRBJ2-7,CASSPQGGGLREQYF,TGTGCCAGCAGTCCACAGGGTGGAGGACTACGCGAGCAGTACTTC
TRBV4-1,once,-,TRBJ1-6,CASSQERSLNSPLHF,TGCGCCAGCAGCCAAGAAAGGAGCTTAAACTCACCCCTCCACTTT
TRBV5-1,-,-,TRBJ2-5,CASSLGAGRLQETQYF,TGCGCCAGCAGCTTGGGGGCAGGGAGACTACAAGAGACCCAGTACTTC
TRBV15,-,-,TRBJ1-6,CATSRGRGGDSPLHF,TGTGCCACCAGCAGAGGACGGGGGGGTGATTCACCCCTCCACTTT
TRBV27,-,-,TRBJ1-5,CASSLTGQPQHF,TGTGCCAGCAGTTTAACCGGTCAGCCCCAGCATTTT
TRBV29-1,-,-,TRBJ1-2,CSVNLYGYTF,TGCAGCGTGAACCTCTATGGCTACACCTTC
TRBV10-3,few,TRBD2,TRBJ2-1,CATGGVSGREQFF,TGTGCCACGGGGGGGGTTAGCGGGCGCGAGCAGTTCTTC
TRBV6-5,once,-,TRBJ2-7,CASSWGGLKNEQYF,TGTGCCAGCAGCTGGGGAGGCCTAAAGAACGAGCAGTACTTC
TRBV19,-,TRBD2,TRBJ2-5,CASMGGEQETQYF,TGTGCCAGTATGGGGGGGGAACAAGAGACCCAGTACTTC
TRBV27,-,TRBD1,TRBJ2-7,CATSSGQGYYEQYF,TGTGCCACCTCATCGGGACAGGGCTACTACGAGCAGTACTTC
TRBV9,-,-,TRBJ2-5,CASSATGRQETQYF,TGTGCCAGCAGCGCGACAGGTCGCCAAGAGACCCAGTACTTC
TRBV9,-,-,TRBJ2-7,CASSGIEDEQYF,TGTGCCAGCAGCGGAATAGAGGACGAGCAGTACTTC
TRBV4-2,-,-,TRBJ2-1,CASSPDGNTYNEQFF,TGTGCCAGCAGCCCTGACGGGAATACCTACAATGAGCAGTTCTTC
TRBV27,-,-,TRBJ1-1,CASSHPGPKTEAFF,TGTGCCAGCAGCCACCCGGGACCCAAGACTGAAGCTTTCTTT
TRBV5-1,-,TRBD1,TRBJ1-1,CASQGTAQSGAFF,TGCGCCAGCCAAGGGACAGCTCAATCGGGAGCTTTCTTT
TRBV6-1,once,-,TRBJ2-1,CASSFGAGAFF,-
TRBV7-9,-,TRBD1,TRBJ2-3,CASSLRQGFGDTQYF,TGTGCCAGCAGCCTCAGACAGGGGTTTGGGGATACGCAGTATTTT
TRBV7-9,-,-,TRBJ1-1,CASTLSGLNTEAFF,TGTGCCAGCACCCTAAGTGGCTTGAACACTGAAGCTTTCTTT
TRBV11-2,few,-,TRBJ1-1,CASSLVRGRNTEAFF,TGTGCCAGCAGCTTAGTAAGGGGTCGGAACACTGAAGCTTTCTTT
TRBV7-6,-,-,TRBJ2-1,CASSLVSGVNEQFF,TGTGCCAGCAGCTTAGTCTCCGGGGTCAATGAGCAGTTCTTC